A selection of T cell receptor beta chains follows, all from one sample in a study of human T cells and chemical hapten exposure. TCRdb fed the RACE reads into MiXCR, producing one record per CDR3 protein. The table lists 20,000 to 30,000 distinct CDR3 sequences, approximately 9% of them singletons. Sequenced here: whole blood, sampled in connection with sensitization to the hapten diphenylcyclopropenone (DPC). The receptor source for this set is a young man with alopecia areata. Some clones in this sample may be carry-over from other donors' samples. Each CDR3 is given with its conserved first and last residue. A D gene is named only where the DNA matches it firmly. Clone size is not always given. Where it is, it says once, few, many or a class for expanded clones.

j_call v_call clone_size d_call cdr3_aa cdr3_nt
TRBJ2-7 TRBV20-1 few - CSASLRTDEQYF TGCAGTGCTAGTCTCCGGACCGACGAGCAGTACTTC
TRBJ2-2 TRBV7-9 - - CASSEEPTPNTGELFF TGTGCCAGCAGCGAAGAACCGACCCCAAACACCGGGGAGCTGTTTTTT
TRBJ1-2 TRBV20-1 - - CSAREGSTNYGYTF TGCAGTGCTAGAGAAGGGTCGACTAACTATGGCTACACCTTC
TRBJ2-2 TRBV2 - - CASRDGGNTGELFF TGTGCCAGCCGGGACGGGGGGAACACCGGGGAGCTGTTTTTT
TRBJ2-6 TRBV7-8 many - CASSPPRTVSGANVLTF TGTGCCAGCAGCCCCCCCCGGACAGTGTCTGGGGCCAACGTCCTGACTTTC
TRBJ2-2 TRBV7-6 medium-sized - CASSGTTGELFF TGTGCCAGCAGCGGTACCACCGGGGAGCTGTTTTTT
TRBJ1-4 TRBV3-1 many - CASSQDFGRPNEKLFF TGTGCCAGCAGCCAAGATTTTGGACGTCCAAATGAAAAACTGTTTTTT
TRBJ2-7 TRBV4-3 - TRBD2 CASSQLAGVTSYEQYF TGCGCCAGCAGCCAACTAGCGGGGGTTACTTCCTACGAGCAGTACTTC
TRBJ2-7 TRBV4-2 many - CASSPWARFEQYF TGTGCCAGCAGCCCTTGGGCGAGGTTCGAGCAGTACTTC
TRBJ2-3 TRBV28 many TRBD2 CASSPRLAGGPVDTQYF TGTGCCAGCAGTCCGAGACTAGCGGGAGGGCCCGTAGATACGCAGTATTTT